Reported below is one T cell receptor (beta chain). This entry is derived from a study of blood T cell repertoires in COVID-19. Study information: From the United States, Italy and Spain came samples of acute and convalescent COVID-19.

CDR3 size: 15 residues. V gave up 2 bases and J gave up 4 bases, with 11 bases separating them. Profiled with immunoSEQ multiplex PCR; TCRdb holds only in-frame clones, not every one. Of 350,000 to 550,000 clones detected, about 89% appear once; the ten largest clones hold roughly 4%. The receptor was derived from a woman in her 30s with acute or convalescent COVID-19. The material sequenced was peripheral blood. This chain connects TRBV23-1 to TRBJ1-4; D is possibly TRBD1 (5 bases). TRBV23-1 carries the ORF label, with uncertain function. For the CDR3, the DNA is TGCGCCAGCAGTCAACAGGGTAGGAGTAATGAAAAACTGTTTTTT. It is translated as CASSQQGRSNEKLFF.